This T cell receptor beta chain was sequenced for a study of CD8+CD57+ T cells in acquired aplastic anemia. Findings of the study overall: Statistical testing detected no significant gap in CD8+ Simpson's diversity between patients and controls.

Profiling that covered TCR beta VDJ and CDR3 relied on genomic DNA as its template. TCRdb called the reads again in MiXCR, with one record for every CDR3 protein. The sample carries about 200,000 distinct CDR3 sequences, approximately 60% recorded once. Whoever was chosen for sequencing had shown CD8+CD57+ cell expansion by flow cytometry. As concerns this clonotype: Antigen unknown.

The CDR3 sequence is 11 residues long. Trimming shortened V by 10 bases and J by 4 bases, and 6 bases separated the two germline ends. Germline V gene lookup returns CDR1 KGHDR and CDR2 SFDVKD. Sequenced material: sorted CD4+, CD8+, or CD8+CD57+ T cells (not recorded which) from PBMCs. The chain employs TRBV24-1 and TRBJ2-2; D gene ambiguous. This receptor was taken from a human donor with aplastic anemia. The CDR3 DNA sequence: TGTGCCACAGCTGGCACCGGGGAGCTGTTTTTT. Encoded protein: CATAGTGELFF.